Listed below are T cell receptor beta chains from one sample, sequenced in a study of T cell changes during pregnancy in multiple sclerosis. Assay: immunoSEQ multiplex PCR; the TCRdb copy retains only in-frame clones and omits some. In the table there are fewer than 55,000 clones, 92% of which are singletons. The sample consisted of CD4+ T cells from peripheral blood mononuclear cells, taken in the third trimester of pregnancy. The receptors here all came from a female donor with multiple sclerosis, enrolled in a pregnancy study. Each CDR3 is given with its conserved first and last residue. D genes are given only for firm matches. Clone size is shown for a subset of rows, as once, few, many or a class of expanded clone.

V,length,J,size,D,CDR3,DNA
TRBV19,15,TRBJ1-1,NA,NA,CASSIGGMVNTEAFF,TGTGCCAGTAGTATTGGGGGGATGGTGAACACTGAAGCTTTCTTT
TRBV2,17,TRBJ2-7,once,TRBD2,CASSEIWGTSGVYEQYF,TGTGCCAGCAGTGAAATTTGGGGGACTAGCGGGGTTTACGAGCAGTACTTC
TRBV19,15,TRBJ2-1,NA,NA,CASRTVQGSTNEQFF,TGTGCCAGTCGGACAGTCCAAGGTTCCACCAATGAGCAGTTCTTC
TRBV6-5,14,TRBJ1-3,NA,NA,CASSYELSGNTIYF,TGTGCCAGCAGTTACGAACTCTCTGGAAACACCATATATTTT
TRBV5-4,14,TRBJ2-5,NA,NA,CASSFGGGWETQYF,TGTGCCAGCAGCTTCGGCGGGGGCTGGGAGACCCAGTACTTC
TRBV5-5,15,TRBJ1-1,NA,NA,CASSLSPGMNTEAFF,TGTGCCAGCAGCTTGAGTCCAGGGATGAACACTGAAGCTTTCTTT
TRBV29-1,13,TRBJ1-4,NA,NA,CSYLGRTDEKLFF,TGCAGCTACCTTGGGAGAACTGATGAAAAACTGTTTTTT
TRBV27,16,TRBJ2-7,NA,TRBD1,CASSLLGTEDSYEQYF,TGTGCCAGCAGTTTATTAGGGACAGAAGACTCCTACGAGCAGTACTTC
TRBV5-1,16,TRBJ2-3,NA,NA,CASSSGPNGGGDTQYF,TGCGCCAGCAGCTCAGGCCCAAACGGAGGTGGTGATACGCAGTATTTT
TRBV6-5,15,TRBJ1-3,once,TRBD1,CASTGTGTSGNTIYF,TGTGCCAGCACCGGGACAGGGACCTCTGGAAACACCATATATTTT
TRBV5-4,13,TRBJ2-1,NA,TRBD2,CATSGGSYNEQFF,TGTGCCACCAGCGGGGGGTCCTACAATGAGCAGTTCTTC
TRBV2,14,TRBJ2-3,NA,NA,CASRSGSSTDTQYF,TGTGCCAGCAGGTCAGGCTCTAGCACAGATACGCAGTATTTT
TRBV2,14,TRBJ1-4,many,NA,CASSVRTVNEKLFF,TGTGCCAGCAGTGTACGGACAGTTAATGAAAAACTGTTTTTT
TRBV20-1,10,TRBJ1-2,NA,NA,CSETPSGYTF,TGCAGTGAAACACCGTCCGGCTACACCTTC
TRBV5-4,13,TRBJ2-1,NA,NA,CASSSLGGNEQFF,TGTGCCAGCAGCTCCCTCGGTGGCAATGAGCAGTTCTTC
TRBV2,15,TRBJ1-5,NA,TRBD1,CASSRQGANQQPQHF,TGTGCCAGCAGCCGACAGGGGGCAAATCAACAGCCCCAGCATTTT
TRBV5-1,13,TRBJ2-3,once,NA,CASSLYGVDTQYF,TGCGCCAGCAGCTTGTACGGGGTAGATACGCAGTATTTT
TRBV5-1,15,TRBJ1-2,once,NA,CASSLELRGTYGYTF,TGCGCCAGCAGCTTGGAACTTAGGGGAACCTATGGCTACACCTTC
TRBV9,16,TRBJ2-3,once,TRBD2,CASSVEPSGGTDTQYF,TGTGCCAGCAGCGTAGAGCCTAGCGGGGGCACAGATACGCAGTATTTT
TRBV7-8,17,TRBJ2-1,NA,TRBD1,CASSTPRRGQLYNEQFF,TGTGCCAGCAGCACCCCGAGAAGGGGACAGCTTTACAATGAGCAGTTCTTC
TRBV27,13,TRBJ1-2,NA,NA,CASSEQERTGYTF,TGTGCCAGCAGTGAACAGGAACGAACTGGCTACACCTTC
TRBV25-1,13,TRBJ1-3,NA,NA,CASSELAGGTIYF,TGTGCCAGCAGTGAATTGGCCGGGGGCACCATATATTTT
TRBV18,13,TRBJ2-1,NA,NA,CASREDRFNEQFF,TGTGCCAGCCGAGAGGACAGATTCAATGAGCAGTTCTTC
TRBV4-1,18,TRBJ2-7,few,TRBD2,CASSPNLFGLAQGYEQYF,TGCGCCAGCAGCCCTAACCTTTTTGGACTAGCGCAAGGATACGAGCAGTACTTC
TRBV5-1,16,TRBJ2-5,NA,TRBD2,CASSSLLAGGQETQYF,TGCGCCAGCAGCTCGCTCCTAGCGGGGGGGCAAGAGACCCAGTACTTC
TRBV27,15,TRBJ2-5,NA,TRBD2,CASSWASGGLETQYF,TGTGCCAGCAGTTGGGCTAGCGGGGGTTTAGAGACCCAGTACTTC
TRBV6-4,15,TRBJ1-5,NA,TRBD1,CASSEGGGGNQPQHF,TGTGCCAGCAGTGAAGGAGGGGGCGGCAATCAGCCCCAGCATTTT
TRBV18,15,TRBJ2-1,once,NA,CASSPPGEVYNEQFF,TGTGCCAGCTCACCACCAGGGGAGGTCTACAATGAGCAGTTCTTC
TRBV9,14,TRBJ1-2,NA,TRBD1,CASAVAGTDYGYTF,TGTGCCAGCGCCGTAGCCGGGACAGACTATGGCTACACCTTC
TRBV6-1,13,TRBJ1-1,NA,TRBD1,CASSATGATEAFF,TGTGCCAGCAGTGCTACAGGGGCTACTGAAGCTTTCTTT
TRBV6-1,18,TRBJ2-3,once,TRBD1,CASSEPIKQGDGTDTQYF,TGTGCCAGCAGCGAACCAATAAAACAGGGGGATGGTACAGATACGCAGTATTTT
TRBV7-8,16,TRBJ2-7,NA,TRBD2,CASSLGLAGGLYEQYF,TGTGCCAGCAGCTTGGGACTAGCGGGGGGGCTCTACGAGCAGTACTTC
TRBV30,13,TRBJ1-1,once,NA,CAWSESGRTEAFF,TGTGCCTGGAGTGAGTCAGGGCGGACTGAAGCTTTCTTT
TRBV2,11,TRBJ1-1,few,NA,CASSVWGEAFF,TGTGCCAGCAGTGTTTGGGGGGAGGCTTTCTTT
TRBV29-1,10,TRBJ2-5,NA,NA,CSALEETQYF,TGCAGCGCCCTAGAAGAGACCCAGTACTTC
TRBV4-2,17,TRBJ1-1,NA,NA,CASSQGLGGAQNTEAFF,TGTGCCAGCAGCCAAGGATTAGGCGGGGCCCAGAACACTGAAGCTTTCTTT
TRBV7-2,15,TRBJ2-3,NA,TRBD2,CASGNGGAATDTQYF,TGTGCCAGCGGGAACGGGGGGGCCGCGACGGATACGCAGTATTTT